The entry that follows covers one T cell receptor beta chain sequence. In this sample, this clone turned up a few times. No cognate antigen has been identified for it. There are no base qualities to consult, and no much larger clone falls within one base. This specimen comes from a study of shared clonotypes between healthy human individuals (dated by TCRdb to the early 2020s). Context from the whole study: The cohort comprised two women and a few men aged 18 to 49 years. For each donor, CD4 naive and CD4 memory were each given three plates, CD8 naive was given two plates, and CD8 memory was given one plate. To estimate repertoire size and how much clonotype sharing occurs between individuals, the study deeply sequenced the blood TCR repertoires of five healthy adults. Per donor, leukapheresis produced somewhere between about 0.94 and 9 billion PBMCs. To increase sequencing depth and limit assay-specific biases, TCR repertoire library preparation and sequencing were carried out by different laboratories using diverse techniques. Broader findings and caveats from the paper: Pairwise subsampling led to the expectation that sequencing depth would affect the degree of clonotype sharing among donors. Sampling was restricted to blood, and TCR repertoires in tissues likely differ from the TCR repertoires found in blood. Compared with non-shared clonotypes, clonotypes shared by all four sorted-subset donors had higher generation probabilities. Larger estimated clonotype richness was generally found for naive subsets than for memory subsets. Even with the large sequencing depth, rarefaction of the sorted-subset datasets indicated that sequencing was incomplete. When a handful of donors were compared, the shared fraction of clonotypes was around 4.6% for naive CD4, 3.5% to 4% for naive CD8, more than 2% for memory CD4, and under 0.5% for memory CD8. Because the study included only a small number of donors, the genetic and exposure-history diversity represented was limited.

The donors were healthy, HIV-negative adults with no recently reported acute infections or vaccinations. Every donor was a Caucasian adult living in Nashville, Tennessee, USA. CD4+ T cells were enriched by magnetic negative selection; naive cells were then positively selected on CD45RA, and the negative fraction formed the memory subset. Blood was obtained by leukapheresis, after which PBMCs were separated by Ficoll-Histopaque density gradient centrifugation and cryopreserved in liquid nitrogen vapor phase. Analytical flow cytometry was used to check the purity and quantity of each magnetically sorted T cell population. Genomic DNA was isolated from each sorted fraction and quantified by UV absorbance on a Nanodrop 2000c. TCR CDR3 regions were amplified from genomic DNA by multiplex PCR using the deep immunoSEQ assay. Extracted genomic DNA from each cell subset was distributed evenly across all wells of several immunoSEQ 96-well plates, and each plate was treated as a replicate. For sorted subsets, roughly 190 ng of genomic DNA, equivalent to around 31,000 T cell genomes, went into each replicate PCR. Purified libraries were measured with a Qubit 3.0 fluorometer, size-checked on a Bioanalyzer 2100, and measured again with the KAPA Library Quantification kit. A separate single-read 150-cycle Illumina NextSeq 550 flow cell was used to sequence each immunoSEQ 96-well plate. Per the source publication's procedure: Because the immunoSEQ output held only junctional sequences and lacked quality scores, the filtering could not match the filtering applied to full-length reads. To assign V/J genes and CDR3, sequences were annotated using PyIR, a Python wrapper for IgBLAST v1.9, with IMGT germline references. Any read was removed if the V/J assignment was weak (E-value above 1e-6), the CDR3 was missing, or the read contained stop codons, out-of-frame junctions, or ambiguous translated residues. V3J clonotypes were defined by identical inferred V gene, J gene, and CDR3 amino acid sequence. To compute the percentage overlap between repertoires, the number of shared unique clonotypes was divided by the size of the smaller repertoire. RTK rarefaction, the Chao1 estimator, and Recon v2.1 estimates of unobserved clonotypes were used to assess repertoire richness. Generation probabilities for all TCRbeta clonotypes obtained by the gDNA method from a few donors were computed using OLGA. Imported from immuneACCESS, the table was reduced by TCRdb to in-frame sequences with V and J called. These copies leave out some clones; in studies compared against another copy, an unresolved V gene accounts for under half, and the cause of the remainder is not known. V, J and clone size were drawn from that table, and D and trimming were deduced from the DNA. The sample table shows 2 million to 2.5 million clones, and almost 96% are seen once. The ten top clones hold over 0.1% of the sample.

The germline V gene (reference sequence) provides CDR1 MNHNY and CDR2 SVGAGI. V lost 0 bases and J lost 2 bases; the stretch between them is 5 bases long. There are 14 amino acids in the CDR3, from cysteine to phenylalanine inclusive. The kept DNA is CDR3 alone, 42 bases in frame from the first base. The material sequenced was naive CD4+ T cells sorted from blood. The cell subset or site label on this specimen signifies: CD45RA+ positively selected. The V and J genes are TRBV6-6 and TRBJ2-1; the D segment cannot be called with confidence. The sequence was collected from a man between 18 and 29 years old in good health. The DNA is as follows: TGTGCCAGCAGTTACTCGGCAGCCTACAATGAGCAGTTCTTC. Translation gives CASSYSAAYNEQFF.